This TCR beta chain emerged from a study of blood T cell repertoires in COVID-19. Study at large: Some COVID-19 samples were acute and others convalescent; all came from the United States, Italy and Spain.

V was trimmed by 1 base and J by 5 bases, leaving 6 bases between them. Germline-derived CDR1 and CDR2 are MNHEY and SMNVEV (reference sequence). The CDR3 runs 13 residues. Here immunoSEQ multiplex PCR was the method, and the copy in TCRdb shows in-frame clones only, minus some. Here the sample spans approximately 190,000 clones, around 82% being singletons. Enrollees, about 18 to 89 years old, lived in about two dozen US areas. The clonotype comes from a woman aged 60-70 years with acute COVID-19. The V call is TRBV27, the J call TRBJ2-1; no reliable D call. Sequencing was done on a sample of PBMCs or T cells enriched from blood (not recorded which). For the CDR3, the DNA is TGTGCCAGCAGTTTATTACAGAACAATGAGCAGTTCTTC. Its protein product is CASSLLQNNEQFF.